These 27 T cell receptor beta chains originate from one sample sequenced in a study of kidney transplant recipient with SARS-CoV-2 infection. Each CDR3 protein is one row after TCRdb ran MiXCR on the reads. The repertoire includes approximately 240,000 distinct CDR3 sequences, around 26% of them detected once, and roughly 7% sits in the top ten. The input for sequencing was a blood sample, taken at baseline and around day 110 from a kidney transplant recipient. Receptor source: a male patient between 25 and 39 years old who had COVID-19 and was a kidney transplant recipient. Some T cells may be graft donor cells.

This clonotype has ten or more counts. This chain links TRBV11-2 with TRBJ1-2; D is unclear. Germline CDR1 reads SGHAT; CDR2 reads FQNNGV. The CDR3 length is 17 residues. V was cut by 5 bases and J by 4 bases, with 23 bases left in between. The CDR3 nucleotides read TGTGCCAGCAGCCCTAAGGCAACAAGCAGAAAGACCTATGGCTACACCTTC. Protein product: CASSPKATSRKTYGYTF. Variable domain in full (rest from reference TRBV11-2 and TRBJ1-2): EAGVAQSPRYKIIEKRQSVAFWCNPISGHATLYWYQQILGQGPKLLIQFQNNGVVDDSQLPKDRFSAERLKGVDSTLKIQPAKLEDSAVYLCASSPKATSRKTYGYTFGSGTRLTVV.

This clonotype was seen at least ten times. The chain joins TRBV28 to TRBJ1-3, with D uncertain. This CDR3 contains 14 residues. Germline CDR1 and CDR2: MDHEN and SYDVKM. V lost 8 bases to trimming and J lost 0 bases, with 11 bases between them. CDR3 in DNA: TGTGCCAGCCCCTCCCAAGCCTCTGGAAACACCATATATTTT. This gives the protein CASPSQASGNTIYF.

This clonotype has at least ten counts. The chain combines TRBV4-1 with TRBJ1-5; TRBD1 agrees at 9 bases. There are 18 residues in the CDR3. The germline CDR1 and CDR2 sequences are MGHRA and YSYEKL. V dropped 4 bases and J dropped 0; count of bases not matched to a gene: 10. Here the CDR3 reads CASSLQQGAGHSNQPQHF. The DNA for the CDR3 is TGCGCCAGCAGCCTACAACAGGGGGCGGGACATAGCAATCAGCCCCAGCATTTT.

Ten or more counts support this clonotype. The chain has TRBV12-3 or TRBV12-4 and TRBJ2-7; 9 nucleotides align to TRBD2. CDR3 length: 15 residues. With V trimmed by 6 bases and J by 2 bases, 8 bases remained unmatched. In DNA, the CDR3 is TGTGCCAGCAGGGGACTAGCCTCACCGACCTACGAGCAGTACTTC. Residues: CASRGLASPTYEQYF.

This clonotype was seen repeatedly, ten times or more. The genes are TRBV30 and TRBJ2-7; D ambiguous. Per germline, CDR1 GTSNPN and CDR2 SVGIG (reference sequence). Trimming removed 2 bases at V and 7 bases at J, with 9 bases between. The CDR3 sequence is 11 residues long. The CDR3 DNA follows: TGTGCCTGGAGTCCTGGGGTTGAGCAGTACGTC. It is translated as CAWSPGVEQYV.

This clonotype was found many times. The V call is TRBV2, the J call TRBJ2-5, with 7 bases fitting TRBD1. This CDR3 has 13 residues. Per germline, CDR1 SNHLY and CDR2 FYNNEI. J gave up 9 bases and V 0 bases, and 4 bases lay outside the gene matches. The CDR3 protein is CASSEARQGAQYF. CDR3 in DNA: TGTGCCAGCAGTGAAGCGCGTCAGGGGGCCCAGTACTTC.

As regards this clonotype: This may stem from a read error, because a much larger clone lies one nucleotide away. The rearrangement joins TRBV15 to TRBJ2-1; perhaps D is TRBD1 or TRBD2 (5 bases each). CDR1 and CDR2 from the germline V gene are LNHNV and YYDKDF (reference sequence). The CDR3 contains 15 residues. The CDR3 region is CATSRDGGSCNEQFF. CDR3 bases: TGTGCCACCAGCAGAGATGGGGGATCCTGCAATGAGCAGTTCTTC.

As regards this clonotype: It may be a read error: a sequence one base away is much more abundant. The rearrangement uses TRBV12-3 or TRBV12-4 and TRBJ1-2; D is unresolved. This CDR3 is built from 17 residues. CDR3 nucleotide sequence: TGTGCCGGCAGTGTCTATAACAGCTTCCGAAAGACCTATGGCTACACCTTC. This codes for CAGSVYNSFRKTYGYTF.

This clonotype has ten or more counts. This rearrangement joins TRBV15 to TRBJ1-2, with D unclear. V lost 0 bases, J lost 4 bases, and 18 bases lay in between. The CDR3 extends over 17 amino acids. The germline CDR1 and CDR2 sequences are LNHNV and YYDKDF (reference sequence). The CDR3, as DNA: TGTGCCACCAGCAGAGAGAGAAGGTGTGGAAAGACCTATGGCTACACCTTC. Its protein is CATSRERRCGKTYGYTF.

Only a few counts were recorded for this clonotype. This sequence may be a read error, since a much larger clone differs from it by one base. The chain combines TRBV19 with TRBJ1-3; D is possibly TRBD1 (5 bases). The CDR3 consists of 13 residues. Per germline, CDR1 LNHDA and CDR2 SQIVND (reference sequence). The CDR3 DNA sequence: TGTGCCAGTTCTCCAGGGTTTGGAAACGCCATATATTTT. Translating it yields CASSPGFGNAIYF.

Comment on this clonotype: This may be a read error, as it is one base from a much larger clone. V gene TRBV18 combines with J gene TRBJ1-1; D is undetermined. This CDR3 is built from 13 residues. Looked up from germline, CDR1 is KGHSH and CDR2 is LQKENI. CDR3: CANSEVVNTEAFF. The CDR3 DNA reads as TGTGCCAACTCAGAGGTCGTGAACACTGAAGCTTTCTTT.

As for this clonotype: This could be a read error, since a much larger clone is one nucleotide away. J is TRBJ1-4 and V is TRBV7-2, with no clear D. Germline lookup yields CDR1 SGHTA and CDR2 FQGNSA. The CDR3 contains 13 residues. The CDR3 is CDSSLGRDEKLFF. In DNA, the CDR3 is TGTGACAGCAGCTTAGGAAGGGATGAAAAACTGTTTTTT.

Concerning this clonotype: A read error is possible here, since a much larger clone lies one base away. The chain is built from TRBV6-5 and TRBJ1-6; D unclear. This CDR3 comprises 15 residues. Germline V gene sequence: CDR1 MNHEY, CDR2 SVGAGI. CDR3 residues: CAGSYGDRGDSPLHF. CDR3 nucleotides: TGTGCCGGCAGTTATGGGGATCGGGGAGACTCACCCCTCCACTTT.

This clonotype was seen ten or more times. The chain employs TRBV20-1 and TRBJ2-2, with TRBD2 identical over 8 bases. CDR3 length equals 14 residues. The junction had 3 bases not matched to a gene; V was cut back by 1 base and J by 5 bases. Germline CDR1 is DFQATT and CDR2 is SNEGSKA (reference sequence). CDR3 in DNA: TGCAGTGCTAGAGCGGGGGGGCCGACCGGGGAGCTGTTTTTT. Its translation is CSARAGGPTGELFF.

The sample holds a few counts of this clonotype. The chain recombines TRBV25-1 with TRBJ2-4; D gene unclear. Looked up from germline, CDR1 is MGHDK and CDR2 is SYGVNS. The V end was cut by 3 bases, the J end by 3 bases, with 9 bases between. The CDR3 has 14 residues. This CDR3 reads CASSDSTVKNIQYF. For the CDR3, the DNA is TGTGCCAGCAGTGATAGCACAGTCAAAAACATTCAGTACTTC.

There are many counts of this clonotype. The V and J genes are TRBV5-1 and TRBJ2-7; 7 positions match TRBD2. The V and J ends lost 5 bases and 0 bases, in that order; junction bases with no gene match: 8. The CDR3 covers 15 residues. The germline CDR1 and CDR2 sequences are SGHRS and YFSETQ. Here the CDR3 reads CASREGLESSYEQYF. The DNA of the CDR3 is TGCGCCAGCAGGGAAGGACTAGAGAGCTCCTACGAGCAGTACTTC.

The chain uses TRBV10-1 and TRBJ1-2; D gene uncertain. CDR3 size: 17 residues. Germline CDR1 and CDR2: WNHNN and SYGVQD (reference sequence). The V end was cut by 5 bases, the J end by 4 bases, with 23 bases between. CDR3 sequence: CASSINKRSRKTYGYTF. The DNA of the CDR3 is TGCGCCAGCAGTATTAATAAAAGATCGCGAAAGACCTATGGCTACACCTTC.

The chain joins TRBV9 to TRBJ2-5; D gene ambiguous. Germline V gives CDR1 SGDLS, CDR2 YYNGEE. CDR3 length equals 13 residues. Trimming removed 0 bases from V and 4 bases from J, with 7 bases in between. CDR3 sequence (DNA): TGTGCCAGCAGCGTAGGTCAGACAGAGACCCAGTACTTC. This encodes CASSVGQTETQYF.

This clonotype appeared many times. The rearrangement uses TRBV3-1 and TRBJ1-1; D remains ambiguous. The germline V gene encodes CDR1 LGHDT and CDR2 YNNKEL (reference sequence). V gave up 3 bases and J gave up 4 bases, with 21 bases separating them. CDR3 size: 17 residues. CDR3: CASSQYLPISIRTEAFF. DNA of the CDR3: TGTGCCAGCAGCCAGTATCTTCCCATTTCAATTCGCACTGAAGCTTTCTTT.

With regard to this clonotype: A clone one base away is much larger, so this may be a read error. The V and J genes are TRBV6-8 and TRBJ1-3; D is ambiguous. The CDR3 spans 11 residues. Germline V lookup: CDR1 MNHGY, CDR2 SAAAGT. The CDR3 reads CASSWGNAIYF. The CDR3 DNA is TGTGCCAGCAGTTGGGGAAACGCCATATATTTT.

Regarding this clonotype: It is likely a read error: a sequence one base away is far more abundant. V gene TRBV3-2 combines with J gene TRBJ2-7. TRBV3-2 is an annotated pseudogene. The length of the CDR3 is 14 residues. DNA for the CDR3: TGTGCCAGCAGCCAAGCCTTAAGGTACTACGAGCAGTACTTC. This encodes CASSQALRYYEQYF.

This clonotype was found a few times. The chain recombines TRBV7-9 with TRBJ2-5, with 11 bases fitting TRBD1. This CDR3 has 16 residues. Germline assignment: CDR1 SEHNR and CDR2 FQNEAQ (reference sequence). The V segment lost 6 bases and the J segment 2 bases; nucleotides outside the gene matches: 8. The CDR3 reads CASRAGQGVTQETQYF. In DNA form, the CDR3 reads TGTGCCAGCAGGGCGGGACAGGGGGTAACGCAAGAGACCCAGTACTTC.

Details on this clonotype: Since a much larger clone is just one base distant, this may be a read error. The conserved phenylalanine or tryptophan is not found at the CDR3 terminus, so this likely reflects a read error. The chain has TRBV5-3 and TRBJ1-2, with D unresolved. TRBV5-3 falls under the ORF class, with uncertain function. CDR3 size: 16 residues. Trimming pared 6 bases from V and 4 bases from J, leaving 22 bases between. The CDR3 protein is CARITEVVRKTYGYTL. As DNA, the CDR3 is TGTGCCAGAATCACAGAAGTGGTGAGAAAGACCTATGGCTACACCCTC.

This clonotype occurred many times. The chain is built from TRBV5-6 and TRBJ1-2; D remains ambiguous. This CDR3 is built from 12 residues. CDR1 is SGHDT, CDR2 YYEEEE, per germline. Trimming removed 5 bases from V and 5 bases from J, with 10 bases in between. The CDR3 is CASSSGDYGYTF. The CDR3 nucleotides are TGTGCCAGCAGTTCTGGAGATTATGGCTACACCTTC.

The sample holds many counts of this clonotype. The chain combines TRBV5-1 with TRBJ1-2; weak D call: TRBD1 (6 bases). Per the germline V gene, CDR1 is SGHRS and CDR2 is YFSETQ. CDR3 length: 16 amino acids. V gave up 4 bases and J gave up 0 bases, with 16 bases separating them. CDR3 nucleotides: TGCGCCAGCAGCACCTCACAGGGTACCACTAACTATGGCTACACCTTC. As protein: CASSTSQGTTNYGYTF.

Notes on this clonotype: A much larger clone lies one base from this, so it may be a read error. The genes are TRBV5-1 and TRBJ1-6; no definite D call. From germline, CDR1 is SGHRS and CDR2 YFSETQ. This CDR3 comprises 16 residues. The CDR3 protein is CANSLTVSEYNSPLHF. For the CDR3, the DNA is TGCGCCAACAGCCTAACAGTATCTGAATATAATTCACCCCTCCACTTT.

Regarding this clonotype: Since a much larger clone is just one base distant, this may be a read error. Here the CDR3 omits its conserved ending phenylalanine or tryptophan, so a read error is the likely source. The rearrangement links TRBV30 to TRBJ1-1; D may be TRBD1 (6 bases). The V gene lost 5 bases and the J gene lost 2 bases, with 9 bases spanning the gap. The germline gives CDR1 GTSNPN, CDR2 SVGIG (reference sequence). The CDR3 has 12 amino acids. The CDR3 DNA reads TGTGCCTGGGACAGGCCTAACACTGAAGCTTTCTGT. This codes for CAWDRPNTEAFC.